A single sample gave rise to the 32 T cell receptor beta chains below, sequenced in a study of cytomegalovirus exposure and HLA in healthy donors. The primer mix had 60 Vbeta and 13 Jbeta primers. The assay was immunoSEQ multiplex PCR, and TCRdb's table has in-frame clones only and misses some. This table holds about 130,000 clones, 60% to 80% found once. The sequencing sample was made of PBMCs. Every receptor here comes from a man aged 25 to 45 in good health and CMV-seronegative.

This clone was found once. The rearrangement uses TRBV7-9 and TRBJ2-1, with TRBD1 identical over 8 bases. The CDR3 consists of 14 residues. J gave up 10 bases and V 5 bases, and 10 bases lay outside the gene matches. The germline gives CDR1 SEHNR, CDR2 FQNEAQ (reference sequence). For the CDR3, the DNA is TGTGCCAGCAGCCCGTGGACAGGGTTGGGGGAGCAGTTCTTC. Translation gives CASSPWTGLGEQFF.

The chain joins TRBV7-9 to TRBJ1-2; D call uncertain. V was cut by 5 bases and J by 5 bases, with 15 bases left in between. In germline, CDR1 is SEHNR, CDR2 FQNEAQ (reference sequence). The CDR3 spans 14 residues. CDR3 residues: CASSPRVGQYGYTF. Written as DNA, the CDR3 is TGTGCCAGCAGCCCGAGGGTAGGGCAGTATGGCTACACCTTC.

V usage is TRBV5-1 and J usage is TRBJ2-7; tentative D call: TRBD1 (5 bases). The ends were cut back, 4 bases at V and 5 bases at J, with 16 bases in the middle. CDR1 and CDR2 (germline): SGHRS, YFSETQ. There are 14 residues in the CDR3. CDR3 DNA sequence: TGCGCCAGCAGCGGACCCCAGGGTCCCCACGAGCAGTACTTC. Amino acid sequence: CASSGPQGPHEQYF.

V gene TRBV11-2 combines with J gene TRBJ2-5; 8 nucleotides match TRBD2. V trimming: 2 bases; J trimming: 0 bases; junction bases outside the gene matches: 5. The CDR3 is 16 amino acids. Germline V CDR1 and CDR2: SGHAT, FQNNGV. The DNA of the CDR3 is TGTGCCAGCAGCTTACTGGCTAGCGGGTACCAAGAGACCCAGTACTTC. As protein: CASSLLASGYQETQYF.

The chain joins TRBV6-4 to TRBJ2-1; the match to TRBD2 covers 8 bases. The length of the CDR3 is 15 residues. Unmatched junction bases numbered 5, after V lost 3 bases and J lost 4 bases. From germline, CDR1 is MRHNA and CDR2 SNTAGT. The CDR3 region has the DNA TGTGCCAGCAGTGAATCGGCGGGGGGTTACAATGAGCAGTTCTTC. Translated, it gives CASSESAGGYNEQFF.

V and J are TRBV5-4 and TRBJ2-5; D possibly corresponds to TRBD2 (5 bases). Trimming took 1 base from V and 11 from J, leaving 9 bases between them. The germline V gene has CDR1 SGHNT and CDR2 YYREEE (reference sequence). CDR3 length equals 11 residues. Here the CDR3 DNA reads TGTGCCAGCAGCTTGCTCGGGGAGCAGTACTTC. This codes for CASSLLGEQYF.

The genes are TRBV11-2 and TRBJ1-6; possible D gene TRBD1, 6 bases. The CDR3 has 15 residues. Germline CDR1 reads SGHAT; CDR2 reads FQNNGV. Trimming pared 5 bases from V and 6 bases from J, leaving 14 bases between. The CDR3 loop is CASSRVRGPNSPLHF. For the CDR3, the DNA is TGTGCCAGCAGCCGGGTCAGGGGTCCTAATTCACCCCTCCACTTT.

The V and J genes are TRBV6-4 and TRBJ1-6; D is undetermined. This CDR3 contains 14 residues. V shed 4 bases and J shed 9 bases, with 13 bases lying between them. In germline, CDR1 is MRHNA, CDR2 SNTAGT. CDR3 DNA: TGTGCCAGCAGTGTGGAGCCCGTCTCTTCACCCCTCCACTTT. Translation gives CASSVEPVSSPLHF.

This clone was found a few times. The gene calls are TRBV7-2 and TRBJ1-5; 9 bases are a match to TRBD1. Germline CDR1 is SGHTA and CDR2 is FQGNSA. Losses at the gene ends were 6 bases for V and 4 bases for J; bases not matched to a gene: 10. The CDR3 is made up of 16 amino acids. CDR3: CASSLLGTGRNQPQHF. CDR3 in DNA: TGTGCCAGCAGTCTCCTCGGGACAGGGAGAAATCAGCCCCAGCATTTT. The entire variable domain, with the rest obtained from reference TRBV7-2 and TRBJ1-5, is as follows: GAGVSQSPSNKVTEKGKDVELRCDPISGHTALYWYRQSLGQGLEFLIYFQGNSAPDKSGLPSDRFSAERTGGSVSTLTIQRTQQEDSAVYLCASSLLGTGRNQPQHFGDGTRLSIL.

This chain joins TRBV7-9 and TRBJ2-3; 9 bases map to TRBD2. Trimming cost V 5 bases and J 3 bases; bases outside gene matches: 12. CDR1 and CDR2 (germline): SEHNR, FQNEAQ (reference sequence). This CDR3 has 17 residues. In DNA, the CDR3 is TGTGCCAGCAGCCCCACCACTCCCAGCGGGGGGACAGATACGCAGTATTTT. This gives the protein CASSPTTPSGGTDTQYF. Full variable domain (remainder filled in from reference TRBV7-9 and TRBJ2-3): DTGVSQNPRHKITKRGQNVTFRCDPISEHNRLYWYRQTLGQGPEFLTYFQNEAQLEKSRLLSDRFSAERPKGSFSTLEIQRTEQGDSAMYLCASSPTTPSGGTDTQYFGPGTRLTVL.

On this clone: Distinct nucleotide sequences in the sample also encode this CDR3. The gene calls are TRBV18 and TRBJ1-6; D gene unclear. The CDR3 is 13 amino acids. Germline V gives CDR1 KGHSH, CDR2 LQKENI. With 2 bases removed from V and 7 bases from J, the gap between germline ends came to 6 bases. The CDR3 here is CASSPGGNSPLHF. CDR3 coding DNA: TGTGCCAGCTCACCAGGCGGGAATTCACCCCTCCACTTT.

This clone has just one count. The J gene is TRBJ1-3, the V gene TRBV5-6; no definite D call. With 2 bases removed from V and 0 bases from J, the gap between germline ends came to 9 bases. Germline V gene lookup returns CDR1 SGHDT and CDR2 YYEEEE. The CDR3 sequence is 15 residues long. CDR3 protein: CASSFEVSSGNTIYF. CDR3 in DNA: TGTGCCAGCAGCTTCGAGGTGAGCTCTGGAAACACCATATATTTT.

This sequence joins TRBV4-1 and TRBJ1-1; D remains unclear. Trimming cost V 0 bases and J 1 base, with 9 bases left between them. The CDR3 runs 15 residues. Germline V CDR1 and CDR2: MGHRA, YSYEKL. In DNA form, the CDR3 reads TGCGCCAGCAGCCAAGAGCGACTCACGAACACTGAAGCTTTCTTT. Amino acid sequence: CASSQERLTNTEAFF.

V and J are TRBV11-2 and TRBJ1-1; the D is unclear. The CDR3 consists of 13 residues. V was cut by 3 bases and J by 6 bases, with 11 bases left in between. The germline V gene encodes CDR1 SGHAT and CDR2 FQNNGV. This CDR3 reads CASSFNVQAEAFF. Here the CDR3 DNA reads TGTGCCAGCAGCTTTAACGTGCAGGCTGAAGCTTTCTTT. The entire variable domain, with the rest obtained from reference TRBV11-2 and TRBJ1-1, is as follows: EAGVAQSPRYKIIEKRQSVAFWCNPISGHATLYWYQQILGQGPKLLIQFQNNGVVDDSQLPKDRFSAERLKGVDSTLKIQPAKLEDSAVYLCASSFNVQAEAFFGQGTRLTVV.

The chain joins TRBV2 to TRBJ2-7; a possible D gene is TRBD1 (5 bases). Trimming took off 2 bases at V and 3 bases at J, with 14 bases between the two ends. CDR3 length: 15 amino acids. CDR1 and CDR2 from the germline V gene are SNHLY and FYNNEI. The CDR3 nucleotides are TGTGCCAGCAGTGAAAATGTGGGGCAGATCTACGAGCAGTACTTC. It yields the protein CASSENVGQIYEQYF.

V and J are TRBV6-1 and TRBJ1-5; D remains ambiguous. Deletions cut 4 bases from V and 6 bases from J, with 16 bases between. Germline V gives CDR1 MNHNS, CDR2 SASEGT. The CDR3 is 15 amino acids. The DNA of the CDR3 is TGTGCCAGCAGTGTACGGCAGGAATTGATTCAGCCCCAGCATTTT. Its translation is CASSVRQELIQPQHF.

The gene calls are TRBV5-1 and TRBJ1-1; a possible D gene is TRBD1 (6 bases). Germline CDR1 reads SGHRS; CDR2 reads YFSETQ. This CDR3 contains 16 residues. Trimming took off 0 bases at V and 1 base at J, with 13 bases between the two ends. CDR3: CASSLVGGLTNTEAFF. The CDR3, as DNA: TGCGCCAGCAGCTTGGTCGGGGGGCTTACGAACACTGAAGCTTTCTTT.

This sequence joins TRBV7-2 and TRBJ2-5; D possibly corresponds to TRBD2 (5 bases). The J call may not be correct, given that the DNA end is closer to TRBJ2-7. The CDR3 has 15 residues. CDR1 is SGHTA, CDR2 FQGNSA, per germline. The CDR3 DNA is TGTGCCAGCAGCTCCCCCGGGGTACCGTCCTACGAGCAGTACTTC. Residues: CASSSPGVPSYEQYF.

The chain combines TRBV11-3 with TRBJ2-3, with 10 bases lining up with TRBD2. The CDR3 sequence is 15 residues long. Germline trimming cut 5 bases from V and 3 bases from J; bases unmatched to any gene: 5. The V gene's germline CDR1 is SGHNT and CDR2 YENEEA. CDR3 region: CASSPGTSVTDTQYF. The CDR3 DNA is TGTGCCAGCAGCCCCGGGACTAGCGTGACAGATACGCAGTATTTT.

The rearrangement links TRBV7-6 to TRBJ2-5, with D unresolved. V lost 3 bases to trimming and J lost 5 bases, with 10 bases between them. This CDR3 has 13 residues. Germline V lookup: CDR1 SGHVS, CDR2 FNYEAQ. CDR3 in DNA: TGTGCCAGCAGCTTTAACCGCCGGGAGACCCAGTACTTC. Amino acid sequence: CASSFNRRETQYF.

The genes are TRBV6-6 and TRBJ2-5; D is perhaps TRBD1 (6 bases). The germline V gene has CDR1 MNHNY and CDR2 SVGAGI (reference sequence). Trimming stripped 6 bases from V and 4 bases from J, with 18 bases between. This CDR3 is 15 amino acids long. CDR3 in DNA: TGTGCCAGCAGATCCGAAGGGGGAATACGAGAGACCCAGTACTTC. This translates into CASRSEGGIRETQYF.

The genes are TRBV7-9 and TRBJ2-1, with 8 nucleotides matching TRBD2. The ends lost 4 bases at V and 4 bases at J; junction bases unmatched: 12. Germline assignment: CDR1 SEHNR and CDR2 FQNEAQ (reference sequence). The CDR3 runs to 17 residues. The chain's CDR3 is CASSSPPLAGYYNEQFF. DNA of the CDR3: TGTGCCAGCAGCTCGCCGCCCCTAGCGGGTTATTACAATGAGCAGTTCTTC.

The rearrangement joins TRBV28 to TRBJ1-2; D might be TRBD1 (5 bases). Trimming stripped 5 bases from V and 5 bases from J, with 12 bases between. The CDR3 has 13 residues. The germline V gene encodes CDR1 MDHEN and CDR2 SYDVKM. CDR3 loop: CASSPSGWYGYTF. The CDR3 DNA follows: TGTGCCAGCAGTCCTTCAGGGTGGTATGGCTACACCTTC.

The V gene is TRBV4-1, the J gene TRBJ1-6; 8 bases line up with TRBD1. CDR3 size: 16 residues. Germline CDR1 and CDR2: MGHRA and YSYEKL. V shed 1 base, J shed 9 bases, and the junction held 8 bases outside the gene matches. The CDR3 here is CASSQVSQGVGSPLHF. CDR3 DNA: TGCGCCAGCAGCCAAGTATCACAGGGGGTAGGTTCACCCCTCCACTTT.

The chain uses TRBV14 and TRBJ1-2; no reliable D call. The germline CDR1 and CDR2 sequences are SGHDN and FVKESK. The CDR3 has 13 amino acids. V was shortened by 3 bases and J by 4 bases, with 9 bases between the two germline ends. The DNA for the CDR3 is TGTGCCAGCAGCCACGAGAGGGTCTATGGCTACACCTTC. Translating gives CASSHERVYGYTF.

This chain uses TRBV7-3 with TRBJ2-2, with a possible D match to TRBD1 (5 bases). Germline lookup yields CDR1 SGHTA and CDR2 FQGTGA. Trimming stripped 3 bases from V and 6 bases from J, with 11 bases between. This CDR3 has 14 residues. CDR3 in amino acids: CASSFFAGSGELFF. CDR3 sequence (DNA): TGTGCCAGCAGCTTTTTTGCAGGGTCCGGGGAGCTGTTTTTT.

This clone occurred a few times. J is TRBJ1-1 and V is TRBV2, with 7 bases identical to TRBD1. This CDR3 contains 13 residues. Looked up from germline, CDR1 is SNHLY and CDR2 is FYNNEI. Trimming removed 9 bases from V and 5 bases from J; junction bases left unmatched: 9. CDR3 DNA sequence: TGTGCCAGGAAGACAGGGTATAGGACTGAAGCTTTCTTT. Amino acid sequence: CARKTGYRTEAFF.

This clone was seen only a few times. CDR3 bases: TGCGCCAGCAGCCAAGATGCACTAACTACGCAGTATTTT. It translates to CASSQDALTTQYF. J is TRBJ2-3 and V is TRBV4-3; D is uncertain. Germline-derived CDR1 and CDR2 are LGHNA and YSLEER. The CDR3 length is 13 residues. V lost 0 bases to trimming and J lost 8 bases, with 9 bases between them.

This clone was seen only once. The chain links TRBV18 to TRBJ2-1, with TRBD2 identical over 12 bases. Trimming took 3 bases from V and 9 from J; bases not matched to a gene: 9. Germline V gene sequence: CDR1 KGHSH, CDR2 LQKENI. The CDR3 is made up of 16 amino acids. The CDR3 DNA sequence: TGTGCCAGCTCACCCACTAGCGGGGGGTCGAGGGGTGAGCAGTTCTTC. It yields the protein CASSPTSGGSRGEQFF.

The V and J genes are TRBV10-3 and TRBJ1-5; 9 bases agree with TRBD1. The CDR3 extends over 15 amino acids. The V segment lost 5 bases and the J segment 6 bases; nucleotides outside the gene matches: 8. CDR1 and CDR2 from the germline V gene are ENHRY and SYGVKD. CDR3 sequence: CAISSGQGLGQPQHF. The CDR3 DNA reads as TGTGCCATCAGTTCGGGACAGGGACTGGGTCAGCCCCAGCATTTT.

The chain is built from TRBV27 and TRBJ2-7; D is uncertain. The ends were cut back, 3 bases at V and 1 base at J, with 7 bases in the middle. This CDR3 spans 13 amino acids. Germline CDR1 reads MNHEY; CDR2 reads SMNVEV (reference sequence). The CDR3 DNA follows: TGTGCCAGCAGTTTCGCAGGTTCCTACGAGCAGTACTTC. Translating gives CASSFAGSYEQYF.

The gene calls are TRBV19 and TRBJ1-2, with 9 bases matching TRBD1. V lost 6 bases, J lost 6 bases, and 14 bases stayed unmatched. In germline, CDR1 is LNHDA, CDR2 SQIVND (reference sequence). CDR3 length: 16 residues. CDR3 in amino acids: CASSSPWTGENDGYTF. In DNA form, the CDR3 reads TGTGCCAGTAGCTCCCCTTGGACAGGGGAGAACGATGGCTACACCTTC.